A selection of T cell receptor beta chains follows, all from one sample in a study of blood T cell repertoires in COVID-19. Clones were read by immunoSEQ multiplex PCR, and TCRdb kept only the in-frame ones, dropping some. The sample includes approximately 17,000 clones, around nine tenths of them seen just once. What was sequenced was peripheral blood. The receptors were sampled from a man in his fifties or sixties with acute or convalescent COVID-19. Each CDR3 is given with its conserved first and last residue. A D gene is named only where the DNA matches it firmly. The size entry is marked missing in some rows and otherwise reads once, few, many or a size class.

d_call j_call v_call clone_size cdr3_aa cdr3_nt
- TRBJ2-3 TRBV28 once CASSLRRYTDTQYF TGTGCCAGCAGTTTACGTCGGTACACAGATACGCAGTATTTT
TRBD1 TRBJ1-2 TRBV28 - CASIAGGESSYGYTF TGTGCCAGCATTGCAGGGGGCGAGTCAAGCTATGGCTACACCTTC
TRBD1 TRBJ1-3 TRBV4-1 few CASSLHIGGNSGNTIYF TGCGCCAGCAGCCTCCACATAGGGGGCAATTCTGGAAACACCATATATTTT
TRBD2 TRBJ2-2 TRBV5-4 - CASRSTSGTNTGELFF TGTGCCAGCAGATCTACTAGCGGGACGAACACCGGGGAGCTGTTTTTT
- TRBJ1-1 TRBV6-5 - CATAQRGTSTEAFF TGTGCCACCGCTCAAAGGGGGACGAGCACTGAAGCTTTCTTT
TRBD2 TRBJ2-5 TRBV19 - CASSRLGGLETQYF TGTGCCAGTAGTCGATTGGGAGGGCTGGAGACCCAGTACTTC
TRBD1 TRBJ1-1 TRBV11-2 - CASSLAPGQEAFF TGTGCCAGCAGCTTAGCTCCGGGACAGGAAGCTTTCTTT
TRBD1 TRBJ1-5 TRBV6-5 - CASSYDRVSQPQHF TGTGCCAGCAGTTACGACAGGGTCAGTCAGCCCCAGCATTTT
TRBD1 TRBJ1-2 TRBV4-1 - CASSQDDRANYGYTF TGCGCCAGCAGCCAAGATGACAGGGCTAACTATGGCTACACCTTC
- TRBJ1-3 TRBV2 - CASKEDSNTIYF TGTGCCAGCAAGGAAGACAGTAACACCATATATTTT
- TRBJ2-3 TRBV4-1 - CASSQDWLPPDTQYF TGCGCCAGCAGCCAAGATTGGCTGCCACCAGATACGCAGTATTTT
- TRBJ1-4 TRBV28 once CASSPPRGGGDEKLFF TGTGCCAGCAGTCCTCCCCGGGGGGGAGGAGATGAAAAACTGTTTTTT
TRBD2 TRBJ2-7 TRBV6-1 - CASSEETSGSHEQYF TGTGCCAGCAGTGAAGAGACTAGCGGGAGCCACGAGCAGTACTTC
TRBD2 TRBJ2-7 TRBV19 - CASSPGLAGIYEQYF TGTGCCAGTAGTCCGGGACTAGCGGGAATCTACGAGCAGTACTTC
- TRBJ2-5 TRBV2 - CASSDLYSNQETQYF TGTGCCAGCAGTGATTTGTATTCTAATCAAGAGACCCAGTACTTC
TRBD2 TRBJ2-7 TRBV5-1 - CASSLQLGGASGIYEQYF TGCGCCAGCAGCTTACAGCTTGGGGGTGCTAGCGGGATCTACGAGCAGTACTTC
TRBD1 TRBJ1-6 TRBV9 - CASSSPGTGNSPLHF TGTGCCAGCAGCTCGCCCGGGACAGGGAATTCACCCCTCCACTTT
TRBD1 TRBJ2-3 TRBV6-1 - CASSEAQGAVDTQYF TGTGCCAGCAGTGAAGCACAGGGGGCCGTAGATACGCAGTATTTT
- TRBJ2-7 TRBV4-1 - CASSQDGSAYEQYF TGCGCCAGCAGCCAAGACGGGTCGGCCTACGAGCAGTACTTC
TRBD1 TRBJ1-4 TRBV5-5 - CASSLRGLVFNTNEKLFF TGTGCCAGCAGCTTGAGGGGGCTAGTTTTTAACACTAATGAAAAACTGTTTTTT
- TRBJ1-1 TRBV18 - CASSEQGNTEAFF TGTGCCAGCTCGGAACAGGGTAACACTGAAGCTTTCTTT
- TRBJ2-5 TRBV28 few CASSYYRLRQETQYF TGTGCCAGCAGTTACTACCGACTTCGTCAAGAGACCCAGTACTTC
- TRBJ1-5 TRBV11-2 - CASSRVGSNQPQHF TGTGCCAGCAGCCGGGTTGGGTCCAATCAGCCCCAGCATTTT
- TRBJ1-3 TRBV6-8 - CASSYSKSWPNRNTIYF TGTGCCAGCAGTTACTCGAAGTCGTGGCCGAATAGAAACACCATATATTTT
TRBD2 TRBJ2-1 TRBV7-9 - CASSLEGGLADEQFF TGTGCCAGCAGCTTAGAGGGGGGACTAGCGGATGAGCAGTTCTTC
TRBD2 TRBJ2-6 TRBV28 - CASSLPGLAGGYSGANVLTF TGTGCCAGCAGTTTACCGGGACTAGCGGGAGGGTACTCTGGGGCCAACGTCCTGACTTTC
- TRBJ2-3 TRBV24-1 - CATSDRGNTDTQYF TGTGCCACCAGTGATCGGGGTAACACAGATACGCAGTATTTT
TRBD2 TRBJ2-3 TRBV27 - CASSLGLAETDTQYF TGTGCCAGCAGTCTCGGACTAGCGGAGACAGATACGCAGTATTTT
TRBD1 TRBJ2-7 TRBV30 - CAMGQGSYEQYF TGTGCCATGGGACAGGGTTCCTACGAGCAGTACTTC
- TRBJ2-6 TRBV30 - CAWSVRGANVLTF TGTGCCTGGAGTGTCCGGGGGGCCAACGTCCTGACTTTC
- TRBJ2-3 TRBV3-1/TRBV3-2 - CASSQDNRPGARADTQYF TGTGCCAGCAGCCAAGATAATAGGCCAGGGGCGAGGGCAGATACGCAGTATTTT
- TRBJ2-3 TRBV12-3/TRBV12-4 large CASSAGGDTQYF TGTGCCAGCAGTGCCGGAGGGGATACGCAGTATTTT
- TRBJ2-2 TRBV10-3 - CAISQGGATGELFF TGTGCCATCTCCCAGGGAGGTGCCACCGGGGAGCTGTTTTTT
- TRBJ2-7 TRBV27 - CATGGLDGSYEQYF TGTGCCACCGGAGGATTAGATGGAAGCTACGAGCAGTACTTC
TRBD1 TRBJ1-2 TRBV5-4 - CASSRRQGVDGYTF TGTGCCAGCAGCCGCCGACAGGGTGTGGATGGCTACACCTTC
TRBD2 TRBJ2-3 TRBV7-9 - CAVAGTRDTQYF TGTGCCGTAGCGGGGACGAGGGATACGCAGTATTTT
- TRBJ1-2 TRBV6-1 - CASSEAGAGADYGYTF TGTGCCAGCAGTGAAGCGGGAGCAGGGGCTGACTATGGCTACACCTTC
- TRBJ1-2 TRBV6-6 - CASSPPRQGGYTF TGTGCCAGCAGCCCTCCGAGGCAGGGAGGCTACACCTTC
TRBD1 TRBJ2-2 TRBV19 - CASTLTGGNTGELFF TGTGCCAGTACCCTGACAGGGGGTAACACCGGGGAGCTGTTTTTT
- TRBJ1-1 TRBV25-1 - CASSYHAKQGQGTEAFF TGTGCCAGCAGTTACCACGCGAAACAGGGACAAGGCACTGAAGCTTTCTTT
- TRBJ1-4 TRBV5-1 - CASSYSGNPTNEKLFF TGCGCCAGCAGCTACTCGGGGAATCCTACTAATGAAAAACTGTTTTTT
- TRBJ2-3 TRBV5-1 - CASTLAQGSDTQYF TGCGCCAGCACCCTGGCCCAGGGATCAGATACGCAGTATTTT
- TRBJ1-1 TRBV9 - CASSPNLGAGEAFF TGTGCCAGCAGCCCTAATCTTGGGGCAGGGGAAGCTTTCTTT
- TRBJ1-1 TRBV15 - CATSGTPGHPLGDTEAFF TGTGCCACCAGCGGGACGCCGGGACACCCCCTGGGGGACACTGAAGCTTTCTTT
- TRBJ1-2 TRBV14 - CASSPIQAKGYTF TGTGCCTCAAGCCCCATACAAGCGAAAGGCTACACCTTC
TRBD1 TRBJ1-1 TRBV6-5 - CASSYPGQGASEAFF TGTGCCAGCAGTTACCCGGGACAGGGGGCGTCTGAAGCTTTCTTT
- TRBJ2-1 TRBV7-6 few CASSSSLQGSSYNEQFF TGTGCCAGCAGCTCATCTCTCCAGGGGAGCTCCTACAATGAGCAGTTCTTC
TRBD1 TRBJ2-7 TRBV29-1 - CSVALRGRMYEQYF TGCAGCGTAGCTCTTAGGGGGCGCATGTACGAGCAGTACTTC
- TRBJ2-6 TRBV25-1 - CASSSPWGGHGANVLTF TGTGCCAGCAGTTCCCCATGGGGGGGGCATGGGGCCAACGTCCTGACTTTC
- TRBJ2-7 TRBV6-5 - CASTPSRASQYEQYF TGTGCCAGCACCCCGTCGAGGGCATCTCAATACGAGCAGTACTTC
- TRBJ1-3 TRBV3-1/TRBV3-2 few CASSQRGSGNTIYF TGTGCCAGCAGCCAAAGAGGCTCTGGAAACACCATATATTTT
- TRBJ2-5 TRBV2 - CASSTLAIQETQYF TGTGCCAGCAGTACTCTAGCGATCCAAGAGACCCAGTACTTC
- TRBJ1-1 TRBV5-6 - CASSLVGGAYEAFF TGTGCCAGCAGCTTGGTAGGAGGGGCTTATGAAGCTTTCTTT
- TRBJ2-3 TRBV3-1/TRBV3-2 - CASSPSGGRTDTQYF TGTGCCAGCAGCCCATCCGGGGGACGCACAGATACGCAGTATTTT
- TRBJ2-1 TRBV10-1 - CASSEHSGVSSEQFF TGCGCCAGCAGTGAGCACTCAGGGGTTTCCAGTGAGCAGTTCTTC
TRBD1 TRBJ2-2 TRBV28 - CASSFGTGAGELFF TGTGCCAGCAGTTTCGGGACAGGGGCCGGGGAGCTGTTTTTT
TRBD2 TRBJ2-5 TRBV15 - CATSSLVAGGETQYF TGTGCCACCAGCAGCCTCGTAGCGGGAGGGGAGACCCAGTACTTC
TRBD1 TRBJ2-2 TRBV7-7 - CATGPRTGPTGELFF TGTGCCACCGGACCTCGGACAGGGCCCACCGGGGAGCTGTTTTTT
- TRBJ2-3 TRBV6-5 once CASSTSRGLDTQYF -